This T cell receptor beta chain was sequenced in a study of blood T cell repertoires in COVID-19. Study-level information: Both acute and convalescent COVID-19 samples were obtained from the United States, Italy and Spain. T cells, B-cell-depleted T cells, or PBMCs provided the cDNA or gDNA that served as material.

Original processing notes: Estimated nucleated cell counts came from reference gene primer amplification. Profiled with immunoSEQ multiplex PCR; TCRdb holds only in-frame clones, not every one. V, J and clone size are taken as reported in that table, and D and trimming were inferred from the DNA itself. Of about 120,000 clones listed, 83% are singletons. The sequence was collected from a man aged 25 to 40 with acute or convalescent COVID-19. Source material: peripheral blood.

This chain's CDR3 is CASSPQTVYGYTF. CDR3 in DNA: TGTGCCAGCTCACCACAGACAGTATATGGCTACACCTTC. This chain joins TRBV18 and TRBJ1-2, with D tentatively TRBD1 (5 bases). The CDR3 is 13 amino acids. V lost 1 base to trimming and J lost 5 bases, with 8 bases between them. Germline V lookup: CDR1 KGHSH, CDR2 LQKENI.